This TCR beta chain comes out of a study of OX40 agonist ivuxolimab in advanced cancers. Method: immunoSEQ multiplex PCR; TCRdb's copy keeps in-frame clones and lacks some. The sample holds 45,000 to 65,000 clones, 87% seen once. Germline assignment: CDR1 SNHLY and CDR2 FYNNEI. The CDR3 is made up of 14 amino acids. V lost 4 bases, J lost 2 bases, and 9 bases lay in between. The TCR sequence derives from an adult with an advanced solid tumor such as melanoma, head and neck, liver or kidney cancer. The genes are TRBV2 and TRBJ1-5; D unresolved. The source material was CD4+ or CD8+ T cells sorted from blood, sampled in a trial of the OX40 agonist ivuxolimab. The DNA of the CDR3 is TGTGCCAGCAGTGTCGACTCGGGCAATCAGCCCCAGCATTTT. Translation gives CASSVDSGNQPQHF.